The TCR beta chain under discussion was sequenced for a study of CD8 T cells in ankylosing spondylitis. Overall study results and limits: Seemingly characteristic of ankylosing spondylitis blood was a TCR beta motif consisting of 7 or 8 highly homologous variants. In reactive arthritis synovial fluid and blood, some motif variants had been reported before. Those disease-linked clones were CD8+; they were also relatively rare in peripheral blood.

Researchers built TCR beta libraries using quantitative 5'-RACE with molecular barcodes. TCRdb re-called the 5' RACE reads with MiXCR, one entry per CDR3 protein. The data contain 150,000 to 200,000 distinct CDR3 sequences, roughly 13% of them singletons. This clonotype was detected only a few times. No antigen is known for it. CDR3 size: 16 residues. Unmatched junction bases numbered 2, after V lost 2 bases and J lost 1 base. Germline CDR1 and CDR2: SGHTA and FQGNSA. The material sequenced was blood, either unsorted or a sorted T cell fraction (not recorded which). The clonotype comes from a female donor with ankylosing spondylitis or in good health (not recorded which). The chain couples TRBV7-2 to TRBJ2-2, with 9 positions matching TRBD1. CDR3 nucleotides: TGTGCCAGCAGCTTAATGGGACAGGGGAACACCGGGGAGCTGTTTTTT. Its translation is CASSLMGQGNTGELFF.